This T cell receptor (beta chain) was sequenced in a study of cytomegalovirus exposure and HLA in healthy donors. Study-wide results and caveats: Associated with cytomegalovirus, according to the listing, were 150 to 200 TCR beta chains. According to a later analysis, most TCR beta chains associated with CMV appeared HLA-restricted. A reported reduction in N-insertions relative to the approximately 640-donor mean was seen in an Asian-associated ancestry cluster in a later analysis.

The CDR3 is 15 amino acids. Trimming took 4 bases from V and 5 from J; bases not matched to a gene: 8. Per germline, CDR1 SGHRS and CDR2 YFSETQ. In regard to this clone: Its specificity is not known.

In the PCR, 60 Vbeta and 13 Jbeta primers were used. Method: immunoSEQ multiplex PCR; TCRdb's copy keeps in-frame clones and lacks some. Found here are 200,000 or so clones; the top ten clones hold less than 0.9%. J is TRBJ2-2 and V is TRBV5-1; 7 bases align to TRBD1. The sequenced sample consisted of PBMCs. The sequence came from a boy between 10 and 17 years old in good health and CMV-seronegative. The CDR3 region has the DNA TGCGCCAGCAGCATAGGACAGGTGCCTACCGGGGAGCTGTTTTTT. It codes for CASSIGQVPTGELFF.